The sequence of this TCR beta chain was determined in a study of regulatory T cells in long-lasting Graves disease. Study results and limitations: Relative to new patients (roughly 1,000), persistent patients exhibited greater sharing of public clonotypes (about 3,000).

V lost 3 bases, J lost 3 bases, and 12 bases lay in between. CDR1 is KGHSH, CDR2 LQKENI, per germline. This CDR3 is built from 15 residues. This clonotype was seen a handful of times. Its matching antigen is unknown. Time point meaning: newly diagnosed GD, antithyroid drugs for less than 3 months. Researchers made the TCR library from RNA that was extracted from PBMCs. A blood draw put around 9 milliliters of peripheral blood into EDTA tubes. Both iRepertoire HTBI primers and Arm-PCR of CDR3 regions were used to build the TCR beta libraries. TCRdb reprocessed the multiplex PCR reads with MiXCR, giving one entry per CDR3 protein. The sample comprises 550,000 or so distinct CDR3 sequences, approximately 12% of which are singletons, and around 9.3% rests with the top ten. The data also belong to a second study, concerning T cells in Graves' hyperthyroidism and ophthalmopathy. From that paper: Graves' hyperthyroidism was deemed stable absent ophthalmopathy progression within 18 months. Clinical symptoms, serum thyroxine and TRAb, thyroid ultrasound and orbital computed tomography together formed the diagnostic basis.

Material: peripheral blood mononuclear cells (PBMCs), obtained at new diagnosis, from a patient treated with antithyroid drugs. The V and J genes are TRBV18 and TRBJ2-1; perhaps TRBD2 as D (5 bases). This TCR was recovered from a woman in her 30s with Graves disease. The CDR3 DNA follows: TGTGCCAGCTCACCCAGCGCGGGCCTCTACAATGAGCAGTTCTTC. Translated: CASSPSAGLYNEQFF.